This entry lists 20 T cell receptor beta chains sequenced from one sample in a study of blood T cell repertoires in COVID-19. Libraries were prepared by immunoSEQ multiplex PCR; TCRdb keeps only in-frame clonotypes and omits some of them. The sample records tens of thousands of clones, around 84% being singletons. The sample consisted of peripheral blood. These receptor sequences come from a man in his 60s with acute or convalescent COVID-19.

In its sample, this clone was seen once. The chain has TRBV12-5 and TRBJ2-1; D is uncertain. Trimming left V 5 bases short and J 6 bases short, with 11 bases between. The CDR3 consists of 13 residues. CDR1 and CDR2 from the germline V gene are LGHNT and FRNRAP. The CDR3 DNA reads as TGTGCTAGTGGTCCTCCACAAATCAATGAGCAGTTCTTC. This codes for CASGPPQINEQFF.

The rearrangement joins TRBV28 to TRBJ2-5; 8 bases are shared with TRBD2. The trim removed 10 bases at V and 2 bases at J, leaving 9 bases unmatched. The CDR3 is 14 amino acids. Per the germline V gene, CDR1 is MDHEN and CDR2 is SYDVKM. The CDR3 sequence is CATLNGGGQETQYF. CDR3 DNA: TGTGCCACCCTTAACGGGGGGGGTCAAGAGACCCAGTACTTC. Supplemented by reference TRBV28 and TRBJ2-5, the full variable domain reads DVKVTQSSRYLVKRTGEKVFLECVQDMDHENMFWYRQDPGLGLRLIYFSYDVKMKEKGDIPEGYSVSREKKERFSLILESASTNQTSMYLCATLNGGGQETQYFGPGTRLLVL.

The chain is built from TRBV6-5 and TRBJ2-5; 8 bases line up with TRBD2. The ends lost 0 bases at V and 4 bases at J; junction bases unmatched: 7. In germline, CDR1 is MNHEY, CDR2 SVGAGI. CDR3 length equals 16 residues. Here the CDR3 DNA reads TGTGCCAGCAGTTACTCAGGACTAGCTTGGCGAGAGACCCAGTACTTC. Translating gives CASSYSGLAWRETQYF.

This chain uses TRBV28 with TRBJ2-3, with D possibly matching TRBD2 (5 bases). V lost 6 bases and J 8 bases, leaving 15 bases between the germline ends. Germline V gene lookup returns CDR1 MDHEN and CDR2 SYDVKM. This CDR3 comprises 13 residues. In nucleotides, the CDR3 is TGTGCCAGCAGAGTAGGACTGGGTGGTACGCAGTATTTT. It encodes CASRVGLGGTQYF.

The CDR3 bases are TGTGCCAGCAGCTTTTTCGGAGAAACTGAAGCTTTCTTT. This translates into CASSFFGETEAFF. V is TRBV7-9 and J is TRBJ1-1, with unresolved D. The CDR3 contains 13 residues. The germline V and J ends were trimmed by 3 bases and 5 bases, with 10 bases remaining between them. Germline V gene lookup returns CDR1 SEHNR and CDR2 FQNEAQ (reference sequence).

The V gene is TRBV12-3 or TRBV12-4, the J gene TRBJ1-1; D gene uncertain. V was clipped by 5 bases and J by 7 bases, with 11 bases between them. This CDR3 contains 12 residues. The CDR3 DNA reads TGTGCCAGCAGTATCCTGTACGGTGAAGCTTTCTTT. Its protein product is CASSILYGEAFF.

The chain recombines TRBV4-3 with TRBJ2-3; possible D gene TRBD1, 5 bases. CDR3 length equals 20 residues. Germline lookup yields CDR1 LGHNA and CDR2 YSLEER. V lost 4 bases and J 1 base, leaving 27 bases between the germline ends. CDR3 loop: CASSRFHTKQERTRTDTQYF. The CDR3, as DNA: TGCGCCAGCAGCCGTTTCCATACTAAACAGGAGAGAACGCGCACAGATACGCAGTATTTT.

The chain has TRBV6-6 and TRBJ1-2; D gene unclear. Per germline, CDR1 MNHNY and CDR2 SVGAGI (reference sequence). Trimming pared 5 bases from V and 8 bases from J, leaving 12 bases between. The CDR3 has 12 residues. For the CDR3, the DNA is TGTGCCAGCAGTCAGCTCCGAGGGGGCTACACCTTC. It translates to CASSQLRGGYTF.

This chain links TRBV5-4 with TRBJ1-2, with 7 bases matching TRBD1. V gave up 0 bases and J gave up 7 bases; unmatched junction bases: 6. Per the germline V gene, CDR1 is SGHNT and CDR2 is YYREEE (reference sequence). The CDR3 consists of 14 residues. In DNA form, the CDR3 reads TGTGCCAGCAGCTTGGCTCCGACAGGGTTTGGCTACACCTTC. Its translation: CASSLAPTGFGYTF. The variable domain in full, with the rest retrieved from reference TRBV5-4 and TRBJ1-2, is ETGVTQSPTHLIKTRGQQVTLRCSSQSGHNTVSWYQQALGQGPQFIFQYYREEENGRGNFPPRFSGLQFPNYSSELNVNALELDDSALYLCASSLAPTGFGYTFGSGTRLTVV.

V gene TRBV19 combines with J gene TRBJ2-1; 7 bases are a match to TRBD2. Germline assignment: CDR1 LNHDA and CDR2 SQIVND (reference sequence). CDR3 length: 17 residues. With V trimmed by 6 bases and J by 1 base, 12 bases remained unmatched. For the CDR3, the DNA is TGTGCCAGTAGGAAAAACACACCCGGGGGGTCCTACAATGAGCAGTTCTTC. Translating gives CASRKNTPGGSYNEQFF.

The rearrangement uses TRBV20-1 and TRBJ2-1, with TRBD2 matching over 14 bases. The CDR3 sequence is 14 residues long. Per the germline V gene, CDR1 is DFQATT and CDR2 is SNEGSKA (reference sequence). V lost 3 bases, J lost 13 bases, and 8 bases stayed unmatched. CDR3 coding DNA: TGCAGTGCTAGTCGAAAGGGACTAGCGGGGGTACAGTTCTTC. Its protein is CSASRKGLAGVQFF.

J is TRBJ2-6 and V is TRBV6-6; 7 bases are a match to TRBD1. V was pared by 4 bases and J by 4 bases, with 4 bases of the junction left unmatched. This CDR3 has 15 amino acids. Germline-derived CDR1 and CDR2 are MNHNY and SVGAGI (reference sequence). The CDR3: CASSLTGSGANVLTF. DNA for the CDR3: TGTGCCAGCAGTTTGACAGGGTCAGGGGCCAACGTCCTGACTTTC.

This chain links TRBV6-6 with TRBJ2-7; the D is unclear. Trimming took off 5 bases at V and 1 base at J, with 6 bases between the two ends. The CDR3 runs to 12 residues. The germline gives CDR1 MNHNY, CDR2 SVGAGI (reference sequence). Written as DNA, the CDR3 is TGTGCCAGCAGTCCCACATCCTACGAGCAGTACGTC. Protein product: CASSPTSYEQYV.

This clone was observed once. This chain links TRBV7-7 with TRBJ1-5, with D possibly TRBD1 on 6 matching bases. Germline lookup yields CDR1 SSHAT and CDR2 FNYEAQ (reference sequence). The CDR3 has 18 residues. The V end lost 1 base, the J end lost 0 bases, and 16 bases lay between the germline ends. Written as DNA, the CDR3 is TGTGCCAGCAGCTTAGGAACAGGGTGGGACAATAGCAATCAGCCCCAGCATTTT. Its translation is CASSLGTGWDNSNQPQHF.

The CDR3 loop is CASTPEGAYGYTF. CDR3 coding DNA: TGTGCCAGCACCCCGGAGGGAGCCTATGGCTACACCTTC. This rearrangement joins TRBV7-9 to TRBJ1-2; no firm D call. From germline, CDR1 is SEHNR and CDR2 FQNEAQ (reference sequence). V was trimmed by 7 bases and J by 4 bases, leaving 13 bases between them. The CDR3 contains 13 residues.

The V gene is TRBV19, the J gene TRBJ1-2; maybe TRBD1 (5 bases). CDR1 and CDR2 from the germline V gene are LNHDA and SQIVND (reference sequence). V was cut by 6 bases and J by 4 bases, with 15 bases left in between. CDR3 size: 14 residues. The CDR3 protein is CASRSREGVYGYTF. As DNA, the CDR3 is TGTGCCAGTAGGAGCAGGGAAGGAGTCTATGGCTACACCTTC.

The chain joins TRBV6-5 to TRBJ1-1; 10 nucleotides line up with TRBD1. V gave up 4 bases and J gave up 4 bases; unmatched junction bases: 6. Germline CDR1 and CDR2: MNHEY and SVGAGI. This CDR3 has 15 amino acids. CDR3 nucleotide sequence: TGTGCCAGCAGTTCGGGACAGGGGTGGTCCACTGAAGCTTTCTTT. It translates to CASSSGQGWSTEAFF.

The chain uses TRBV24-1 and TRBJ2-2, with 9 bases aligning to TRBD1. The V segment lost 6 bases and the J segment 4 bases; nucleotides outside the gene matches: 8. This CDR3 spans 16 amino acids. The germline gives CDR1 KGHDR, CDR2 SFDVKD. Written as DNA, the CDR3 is TGTGCCACCAGTAAAAACAGGGGGCTGGGCACCGGGGAGCTGTTTTTT. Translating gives CATSKNRGLGTGELFF.

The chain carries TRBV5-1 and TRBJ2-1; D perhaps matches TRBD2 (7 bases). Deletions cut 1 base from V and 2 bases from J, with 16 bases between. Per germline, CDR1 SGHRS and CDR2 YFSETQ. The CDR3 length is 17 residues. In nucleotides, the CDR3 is TGCGCCAGCAGCTTGTTGTGGGGGCTAGCGGCCTACAATGAGCAGTTCTTC. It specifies CASSLLWGLAAYNEQFF.

The CDR3 nucleotides are TGTGCCAGCACCTTCCGACAGGGGCGAGACTACACCTTC. Encoded protein: CASTFRQGRDYTF. The V call is TRBV6-5, the J call TRBJ1-2; TRBD1 matches at 8 bases. J was trimmed by 10 bases and V by 7 bases; bases with no gene match: 11. Germline CDR1 is MNHEY and CDR2 is SVGAGI. The CDR3 has 13 residues.